These 17 T cell receptor beta chains were sequenced from one sample in a study of OX40 agonist ivuxolimab in advanced cancers. Libraries were prepared by immunoSEQ multiplex PCR; TCRdb keeps only in-frame clonotypes and omits some of them. Found here are about 41,000 clones, more than 65% of them singletons; the top ten hold 2% to 3%. The sample here was CD4+ or CD8+ T cells sorted from blood, taken in a trial of the OX40 agonist ivuxolimab. The receptors were sampled from an adult with an advanced solid tumor such as melanoma, head and neck, liver or kidney cancer.

The rearrangement links TRBV11-3 to TRBJ2-5, with D maybe TRBD2 (7 bases). The V end lost 4 bases, the J end lost 5 bases, and 11 bases lay between the germline ends. The germline V gene has CDR1 SGHNT and CDR2 YENEEA. The CDR3 runs 13 residues. The CDR3 sequence: CASSSQGGETQYF. The CDR3 nucleotides are TGTGCCAGCAGCTCACAGGGAGGGGAGACCCAGTACTTC.

The V call is TRBV6-5, the J call TRBJ1-1, with D perhaps TRBD1 (6 bases). The CDR3 length is 13 residues. CDR1 MNHEY and CDR2 SVGAGI come from the germline V gene. Trimming removed 7 bases from V and 1 base from J, with 10 bases in between. CDR3 protein: CASTDRTNTEAFF. CDR3 nucleotides: TGTGCCAGCACCGACAGGACGAACACTGAAGCTTTCTTT.

This chain joins TRBV27 and TRBJ2-1; maybe TRBD2 (6 bases). This CDR3 contains 15 residues. The V end lost 9 bases, the J end lost 3 bases, and 18 bases lay between the germline ends. Germline loops: CDR1 MNHEY, CDR2 SMNVEV (reference sequence). CDR3 in amino acids: CASRREGGIYNEQFF. The CDR3 region has the DNA TGTGCCAGTAGGAGGGAAGGAGGAATCTACAATGAGCAGTTCTTC.

The V gene is TRBV19, the J gene TRBJ2-6; D gene uncertain. The CDR3 totals 15 residues. The V end lost 1 base, the J end lost 2 bases, and 6 bases lay between the germline ends. Germline CDR1 is LNHDA and CDR2 is SQIVND (reference sequence). CDR3 nucleotides: TGTGCCAGTAGTATAGCCACAGCTGGGGCCAACGTCCTGACTTTC. It yields the protein CASSIATAGANVLTF.

Here the CDR3 reads CASSAETSFHTQYF. The CDR3 DNA sequence: TGTGCCAGCAGCGCCGAGACTAGCTTCCATACGCAGTATTTT. This chain joins TRBV9 and TRBJ2-3; 7 nucleotides agree with TRBD2. With V trimmed by 3 bases and J by 7 bases, 8 bases remained unmatched. This CDR3 spans 14 amino acids. CDR1 is SGDLS, CDR2 YYNGEE, per germline.

The rearrangement uses TRBV7-9 and TRBJ1-4; TRBD1 is a possible D gene (6 bases). Looked up from germline, CDR1 is SEHNR and CDR2 is FQNEAQ (reference sequence). The CDR3 covers 15 residues. Trimming pared 1 base from V and 5 bases from J, leaving 11 bases between. The CDR3 nucleotides are TGTGCCAGCAGCTTAGTGAGGGGGAGAAATGAAAAACTGTTTTTT. This encodes CASSLVRGRNEKLFF.

This chain links TRBV18 with TRBJ2-6; D is unresolved. Trimming shortened V by 4 bases and J by 4 bases, and 8 bases separated the two germline ends. The CDR3 totals 14 residues. Germline V CDR1 and CDR2: KGHSH, LQKENI. The chain's CDR3 is CASSQGSGANVLTF. In DNA, the CDR3 is TGTGCCAGCTCACAGGGTTCAGGGGCCAACGTCCTGACTTTC.

J is TRBJ1-4 and V is TRBV5-5; maybe TRBD1 (5 bases). In germline, CDR1 is SGHKS, CDR2 YYEKEE (reference sequence). This CDR3 comprises 14 residues. V was cut by 7 bases and J by 10 bases, with 20 bases left in between. For the CDR3, the DNA is TGTGCCAGCGAGGAGACAGTCGTAATCGGAAAACTGTTTTTT. Amino acids: CASEETVVIGKLFF. Based on the CDR3 plus reference TRBV5-5 and TRBJ1-4, the full variable domain is DAGVTQSPTHLIKTRGQQVTLRCSPISGHKSVSWYQQVLGQGPQFIFQYYEKEERGRGNFPDRFSARQFPNYSSELNVNALLLGDSALYLCASEETVVIGKLFFGSGTQLSVL.

The genes are TRBV10-1 and TRBJ2-1; D perhaps matches TRBD2 (5 bases). This CDR3 contains 17 residues. Trimming stripped 4 bases from V and 2 bases from J, with 18 bases between. Germline V CDR1 and CDR2: WNHNN, SYGVQD (reference sequence). CDR3 protein: CASSGLLAGETYNEQFF. The CDR3 nucleotides read TGCGCCAGCAGTGGACTTCTAGCCGGAGAGACCTACAATGAGCAGTTCTTC.

Here the CDR3 DNA reads TGTGCCAGCGGGAAGGGGCCCTATAATTCACCCCTCCACTTT. It translates to CASGKGPYNSPLHF. This sequence joins TRBV2 and TRBJ1-6, with a weak D call TRBD1 (5 bases). Germline CDR1 is SNHLY and CDR2 is FYNNEI. The CDR3 length is 14 residues. Between the trimmed V and J ends, which lost 8 bases and 2 bases, there was a span of 10 bases.

The chain recombines TRBV2 with TRBJ1-1, with D unresolved. Germline-derived CDR1 and CDR2 are SNHLY and FYNNEI. V dropped 7 bases and J dropped 3 bases, with 12 bases sitting between them. This CDR3 comprises 13 residues. The CDR3 DNA is TGTGCCAGCAACGAGTATAGGGACACTGAAGCTTTCTTT. Its protein is CASNEYRDTEAFF.

The chain has TRBV4-2 and TRBJ2-3; D uncertain. This CDR3 has 13 amino acids. With 1 base removed from V and 6 bases from J, the gap between germline ends came to 8 bases. Germline CDR1 and CDR2: LGHNA and YNFKEQ. The CDR3 DNA reads TGTGCCAGCAGCCAAGCTCCTCCGGATACGCAGTATTTT. This sequence encodes CASSQAPPDTQYF.

The chain has TRBV12-5 and TRBJ1-2; 9 nucleotides match TRBD1. V dropped 4 bases and J dropped 3; count of bases not matched to a gene: 9. The CDR3 sequence is 16 residues long. Germline V CDR1 and CDR2: LGHNT, FRNRAP. The CDR3 sequence: CASGSSDRGPYYGYTF. CDR3 bases: TGTGCTAGTGGTTCCTCGGACAGGGGCCCATACTATGGCTACACCTTC.

This rearrangement joins TRBV29-1 to TRBJ2-1, with 11 nucleotides matching TRBD2. This CDR3 has 16 amino acids. With V trimmed by 5 bases and J by 6 bases, 12 bases remained unmatched. The germline V gene has CDR1 SQVTM and CDR2 ANQGSEA. The CDR3 DNA sequence: TGCAGCGTTACCGGGACTAGCGGAAAACCTCCCAATGAGCAGTTCTTC. The encoded protein is CSVTGTSGKPPNEQFF.

The V and J genes are TRBV5-8 and TRBJ2-3; TRBD1 matches at 10 bases. V lost 4 bases and J lost 3; bases outside the gene matches: 8. CDR1 SGHTS and CDR2 YDEGEE come from the germline V gene. CDR3 length: 16 residues. The CDR3 sequence: CASSPYRDRGTDTQYF. The CDR3 nucleotides read TGTGCCAGCAGCCCGTACCGGGACAGGGGAACAGATACGCAGTATTTT.

V and J are TRBV28 and TRBJ2-1; 14 bases match TRBD2. The trim removed 5 bases at V and 8 bases at J, leaving 5 bases unmatched. This CDR3 has 15 residues. The germline gives CDR1 MDHEN, CDR2 SYDVKM. The CDR3: CASSPRTSGRYEQFF. The DNA for the CDR3 is TGTGCCAGCAGTCCCCGGACTAGCGGGAGGTATGAGCAGTTCTTC.

The chain joins TRBV23-1 to TRBJ1-1; the D gene is possibly TRBD1 (5 bases). TRBV23-1 is an ORF, and what it does is uncertain. The CDR3 loop spans 12 amino acids. V lost 7 bases and J lost 9, with 15 bases in between. For the CDR3, the DNA is TGCGCCAGCAACCTCCGGACAAGCCAAGCTTTCTTT. Translating it yields CASNLRTSQAFF.